Shown below are 11 T cell receptor beta chains from a single sample sequenced in a study of a mutant IDH1 vaccine in newly diagnosed glioma. Time point specified: week 35, safety follow-up. In every dose of vaccine, 300 ug of mutant IDH1 20-mer peptide was given alongside topical imiquimod. Repertoires were generated with immunoSEQ multiplex PCR, while TCRdb's copy carries only in-frame clones and drops some. The data hold 30,000 or so clones, with around three quarters observed a single time. The antigens for these receptors are not known. The sample consisted of PBMCs, taken from a glioma patient whose treatment included an IDH1 peptide vaccine. The receptors shown here come from a woman in her twenties or thirties with glioma. Some clones in this sample may be carry-over from other donors' samples.

V gene TRBV4-1 combines with J gene TRBJ2-1; 7 bases agree with TRBD2. CDR3 size: 15 residues. J was trimmed by 13 bases and V by 0 bases; bases with no gene match: 12. The germline V gene has CDR1 MGHRA and CDR2 YSYEKL. CDR3 DNA sequence: TGCGCCAGCAGCCAAGATAATGTGGCGGGAGACAGACAGTTCTTC. Protein sequence: CASSQDNVAGDRQFF.

The J gene is TRBJ1-2, the V gene TRBV30, with 7 bases lining up with TRBD1. Germline loops: CDR1 GTSNPN, CDR2 SVGIG (reference sequence). The CDR3 has 13 amino acids. V gave up 1 base and J gave up 4 bases; unmatched junction bases: 3. The CDR3 DNA is TGTGCCTGGAGTGGGGGACAGTTCTATGGCTACACCTTC. Translated, it gives CAWSGGQFYGYTF.

The chain recombines TRBV9 with TRBJ2-2, with TRBD1 as a possible D gene (6 bases). With 2 bases removed from V and 0 bases from J, the gap between germline ends came to 11 bases. Germline V CDR1 and CDR2: SGDLS, YYNGEE. This CDR3 is 16 amino acids long. CDR3 loop: CASSVSGTTNTGELFF. CDR3 in DNA: TGTGCCAGCAGCGTTTCCGGGACAACGAACACCGGGGAGCTGTTTTTT.

The chain uses TRBV10-1 and TRBJ2-7, with D uncertain. This CDR3 comprises 14 residues. V gave up 5 bases and J gave up 1 base, with 12 bases separating them. Germline loops: CDR1 WNHNN, CDR2 SYGVQD (reference sequence). The CDR3 sequence is CASSPLLGSYEQYF. Written as DNA, the CDR3 is TGCGCCAGCAGTCCGTTGTTGGGTTCCTACGAGCAGTACTTC.

By share, this clone ranks as medium-sized. The rearrangement links TRBV28 to TRBJ2-3, with 11 bases aligning to TRBD2. Germline CDR1 is MDHEN and CDR2 is SYDVKM. The CDR3 is made up of 17 amino acids. V shed 2 bases and J 4 bases; nucleotides not matched to a gene: 8. The CDR3 loop reads CASSLGRGLAVADTQYF. The DNA for the CDR3 is TGTGCCAGCAGTTTAGGCAGGGGACTAGCGGTCGCAGATACGCAGTATTTT.

The chain recombines TRBV6-1 with TRBJ2-2, with D perhaps matching TRBD2 (6 bases). Trimming took off 2 bases at V and 3 bases at J, with 10 bases between the two ends. In germline, CDR1 is MNHNS, CDR2 SASEGT. The CDR3 is 15 residues long. This CDR3 is CASSEMGLYTGELFF. For the CDR3, the DNA is TGTGCCAGCAGTGAAATGGGACTTTACACCGGGGAGCTGTTTTTT.

The chain carries TRBV13 and TRBJ1-1; TRBD1 is a possible D gene (5 bases). CDR3 length: 14 amino acids. Germline-derived CDR1 and CDR2 are PRHDT and FYEKMQ (reference sequence). The V end lost 8 bases, the J end lost 1 base, and 14 bases lay between the germline ends. The CDR3 region is CASLLGQSNTEAFF. In DNA form, the CDR3 reads TGTGCCAGCCTTTTGGGGCAATCGAACACTGAAGCTTTCTTT.

The chain has TRBV19 and TRBJ2-3, with D possibly being TRBD2 (5 bases). The CDR3 extends over 15 amino acids. The germline V and J ends were trimmed by 1 base and 4 bases, with 12 bases remaining between them. The germline CDR1 and CDR2 sequences are LNHDA and SQIVND (reference sequence). The CDR3 DNA sequence: TGTGCCAGTAGTATAGTTTGGGAGACGGCAGATACGCAGTATTTT. This sequence encodes CASSIVWETADTQYF. Full variable domain (remainder filled in from reference TRBV19 and TRBJ2-3): DGGITQSPKYLFRKEGQNVTLSCEQNLNHDAMYWYRQDPGQGLRLIYYSQIVNDFQKGDIAEGYSVSREKKESFPLTVTSAQKNPTAFYLCASSIVWETADTQYFGPGTRLTVL.

This chain uses TRBV5-1 with TRBJ2-1, with 12 bases matching TRBD2. Germline values: CDR1 SGHRS, CDR2 YFSETQ. V gave up 4 bases and J gave up 4 bases; unmatched junction bases: 18. The CDR3 extends over 20 amino acids. The CDR3 reads CASSLAGWTSGASVYNEQFF. The CDR3 DNA sequence: TGCGCCAGCAGCCTGGCAGGGTGGACTAGCGGGGCTTCCGTTTACAATGAGCAGTTCTTC.

The chain uses TRBV19 and TRBJ2-5; D might be TRBD1 or TRBD2, each matching 5 bases. Germline V gene data show CDR1 as LNHDA and CDR2 as SQIVND (reference sequence). Trimming stripped 10 bases from V and 4 bases from J, with 19 bases between. The CDR3 is made up of 14 amino acids. This CDR3 is CATQGWGIGETQYF. CDR3 DNA: TGTGCCACCCAGGGTTGGGGGATCGGAGAGACCCAGTACTTC.

The gene calls are TRBV13 and TRBJ1-3; D gene uncertain. Germline V gene lookup returns CDR1 PRHDT and CDR2 FYEKMQ (reference sequence). V lost 3 bases, J lost 0 bases, and 6 bases lay in between. The CDR3 is 14 residues long. The CDR3 DNA is TGTGCCAGCAGCTTGGGGAGCTCTGGAAACACCATATATTTT. Protein sequence: CASSLGSSGNTIYF.